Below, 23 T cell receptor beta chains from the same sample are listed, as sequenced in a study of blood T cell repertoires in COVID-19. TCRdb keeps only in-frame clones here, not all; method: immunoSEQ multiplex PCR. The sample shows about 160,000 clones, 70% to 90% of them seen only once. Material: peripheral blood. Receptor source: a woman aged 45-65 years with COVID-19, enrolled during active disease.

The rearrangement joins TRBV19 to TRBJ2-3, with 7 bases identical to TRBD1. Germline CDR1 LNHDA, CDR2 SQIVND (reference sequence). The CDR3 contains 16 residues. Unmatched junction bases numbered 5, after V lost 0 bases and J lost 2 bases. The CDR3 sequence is CASSIDDRAYTDTQYF. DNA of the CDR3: TGTGCCAGTAGTATAGATGACAGGGCCTACACAGATACGCAGTATTTT.

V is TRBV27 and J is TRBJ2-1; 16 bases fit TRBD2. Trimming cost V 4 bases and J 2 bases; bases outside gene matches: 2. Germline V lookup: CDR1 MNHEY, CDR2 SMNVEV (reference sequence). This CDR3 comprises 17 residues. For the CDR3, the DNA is TGTGCCAGCAGTTCCGGGACTAGCGGGGGGGCCTACAATGAGCAGTTCTTC. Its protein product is CASSSGTSGGAYNEQFF.

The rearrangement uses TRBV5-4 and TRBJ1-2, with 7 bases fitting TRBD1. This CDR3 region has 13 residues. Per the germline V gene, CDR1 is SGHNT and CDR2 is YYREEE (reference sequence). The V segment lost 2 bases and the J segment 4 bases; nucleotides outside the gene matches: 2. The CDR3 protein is CASSLGGAYGYTF. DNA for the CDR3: TGTGCCAGCAGCTTAGGGGGCGCCTATGGCTACACCTTC.

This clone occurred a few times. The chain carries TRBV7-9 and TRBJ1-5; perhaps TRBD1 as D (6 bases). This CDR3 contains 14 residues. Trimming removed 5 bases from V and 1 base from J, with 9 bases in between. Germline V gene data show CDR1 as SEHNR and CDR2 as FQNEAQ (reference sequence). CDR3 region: CASSQGHSNQPQHF. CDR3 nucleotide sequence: TGTGCCAGCAGCCAGGGACACAGCAATCAGCCCCAGCATTTT.

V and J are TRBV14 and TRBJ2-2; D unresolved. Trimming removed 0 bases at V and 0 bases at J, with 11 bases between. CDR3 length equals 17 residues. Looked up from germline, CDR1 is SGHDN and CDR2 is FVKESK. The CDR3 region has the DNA TGTGCCAGCAGCCAAGAGAGACACAAAACGAACACCGGGGAGCTGTTTTTT. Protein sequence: CASSQERHKTNTGELFF.

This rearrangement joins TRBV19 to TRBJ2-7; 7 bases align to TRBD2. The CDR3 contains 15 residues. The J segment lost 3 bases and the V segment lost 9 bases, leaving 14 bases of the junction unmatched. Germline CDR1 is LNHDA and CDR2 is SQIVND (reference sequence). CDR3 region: CASRSVIGGSYEQYF. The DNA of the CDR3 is TGTGCCAGCCGAAGTGTCATCGGGGGGAGCTACGAGCAGTACTTC. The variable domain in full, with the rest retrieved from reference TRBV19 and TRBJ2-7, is DGGITQSPKYLFRKEGQNVTLSCEQNLNHDAMYWYRQDPGQGLRLIYYSQIVNDFQKGDIAEGYSVSREKKESFPLTVTSAQKNPTAFYLCASRSVIGGSYEQYFGPGTRLTVT.

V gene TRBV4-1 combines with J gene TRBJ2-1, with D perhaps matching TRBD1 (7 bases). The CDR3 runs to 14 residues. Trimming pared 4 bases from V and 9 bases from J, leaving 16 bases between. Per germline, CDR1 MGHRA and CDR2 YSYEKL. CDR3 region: CASSPEEGAGEQFF. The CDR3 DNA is TGCGCCAGCAGCCCCGAGGAGGGGGCGGGTGAGCAGTTCTTC.

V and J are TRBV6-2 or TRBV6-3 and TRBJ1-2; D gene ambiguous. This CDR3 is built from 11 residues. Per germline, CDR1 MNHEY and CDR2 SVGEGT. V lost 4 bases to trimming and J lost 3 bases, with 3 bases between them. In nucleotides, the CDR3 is TGTGCCAGCAGTTCGGACTATGGCTACACCTTC. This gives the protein CASSSDYGYTF.

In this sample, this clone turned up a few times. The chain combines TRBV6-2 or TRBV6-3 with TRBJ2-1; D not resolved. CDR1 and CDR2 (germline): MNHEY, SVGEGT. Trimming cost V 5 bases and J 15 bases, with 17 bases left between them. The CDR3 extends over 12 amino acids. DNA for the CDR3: TGTGCCAGCAGTACCTCCCGGCGCGGTTGGTTCTTC. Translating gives CASSTSRRGWFF.

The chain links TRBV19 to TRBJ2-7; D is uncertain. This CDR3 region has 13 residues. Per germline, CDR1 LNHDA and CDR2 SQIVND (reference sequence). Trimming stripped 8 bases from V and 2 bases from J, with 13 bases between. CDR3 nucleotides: TGTGCCAGTGGAAAGACATTCCCCTACGAGCAGTACTTC. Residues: CASGKTFPYEQYF.

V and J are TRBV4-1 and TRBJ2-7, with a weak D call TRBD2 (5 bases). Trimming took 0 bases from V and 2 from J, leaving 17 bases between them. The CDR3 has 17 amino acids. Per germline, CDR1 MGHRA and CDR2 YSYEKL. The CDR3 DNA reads TGCGCCAGCAGCCAAGAAGGAGCGGCAGGATTCACCTACGAGCAGTACTTC. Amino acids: CASSQEGAAGFTYEQYF.

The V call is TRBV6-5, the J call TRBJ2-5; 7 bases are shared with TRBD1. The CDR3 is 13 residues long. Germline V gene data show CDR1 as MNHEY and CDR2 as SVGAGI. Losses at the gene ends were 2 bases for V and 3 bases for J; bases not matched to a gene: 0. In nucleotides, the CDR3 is TGTGCCAGCAGTTACGGGACAGAAGAGACCCAGTACTTC. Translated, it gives CASSYGTEETQYF.

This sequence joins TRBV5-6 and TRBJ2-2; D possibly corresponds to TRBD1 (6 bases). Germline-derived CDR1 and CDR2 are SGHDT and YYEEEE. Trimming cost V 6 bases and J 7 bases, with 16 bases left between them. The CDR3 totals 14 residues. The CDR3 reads CASTRWGRNGELFF. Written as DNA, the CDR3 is TGTGCCAGCACCCGATGGGGGCGGAACGGGGAGCTGTTTTTT.

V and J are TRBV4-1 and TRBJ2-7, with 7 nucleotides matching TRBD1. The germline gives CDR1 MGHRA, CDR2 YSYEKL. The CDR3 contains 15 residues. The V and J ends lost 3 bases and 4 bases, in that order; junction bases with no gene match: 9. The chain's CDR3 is CASSQPTGSGYEQYF. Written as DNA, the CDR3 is TGCGCCAGCAGCCAGCCGACAGGGTCGGGTTACGAGCAGTACTTC.

CDR3 bases: TGCGCCAGCAGCCCCTCAGGGGCGGGCTACGAGCAGTACTTC. This encodes CASSPSGAGYEQYF. The chain joins TRBV4-1 to TRBJ2-7; TRBD1 might be the D (6 bases). The CDR3 is 14 residues long. Trimming removed 4 bases from V and 3 bases from J, with 13 bases in between. The germline V gene has CDR1 MGHRA and CDR2 YSYEKL.

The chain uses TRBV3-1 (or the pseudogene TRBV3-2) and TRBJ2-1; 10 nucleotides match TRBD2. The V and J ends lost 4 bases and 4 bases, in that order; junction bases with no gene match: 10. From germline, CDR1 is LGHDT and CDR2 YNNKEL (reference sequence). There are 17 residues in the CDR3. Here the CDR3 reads CASSPTRGLAKYNEQFF. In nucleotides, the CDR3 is TGTGCCAGCAGCCCCACCCGGGGACTAGCGAAATACAATGAGCAGTTCTTC.

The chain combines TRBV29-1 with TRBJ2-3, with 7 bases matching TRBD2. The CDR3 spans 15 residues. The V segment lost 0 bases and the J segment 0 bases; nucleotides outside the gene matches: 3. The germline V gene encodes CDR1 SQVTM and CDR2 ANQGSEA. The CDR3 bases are TGCAGCGTTGAAGATCGGGGGGATAGCACAGATACGCAGTATTTT. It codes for CSVEDRGDSTDTQYF.

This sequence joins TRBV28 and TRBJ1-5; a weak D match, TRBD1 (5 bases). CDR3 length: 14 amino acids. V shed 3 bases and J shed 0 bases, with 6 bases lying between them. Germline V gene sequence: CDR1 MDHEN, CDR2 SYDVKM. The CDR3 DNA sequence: TGTGCCAGCAGTTTGGGGGGTAGCAATCAGCCCCAGCATTTT. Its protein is CASSLGGSNQPQHF.

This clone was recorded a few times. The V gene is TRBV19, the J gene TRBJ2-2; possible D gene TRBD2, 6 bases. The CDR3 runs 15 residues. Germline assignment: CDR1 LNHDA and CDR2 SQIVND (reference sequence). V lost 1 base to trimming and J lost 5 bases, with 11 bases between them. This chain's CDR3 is CASSIGRGRTGELFF. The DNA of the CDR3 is TGTGCCAGTAGTATAGGGCGGGGAAGGACCGGGGAGCTGTTTTTT.

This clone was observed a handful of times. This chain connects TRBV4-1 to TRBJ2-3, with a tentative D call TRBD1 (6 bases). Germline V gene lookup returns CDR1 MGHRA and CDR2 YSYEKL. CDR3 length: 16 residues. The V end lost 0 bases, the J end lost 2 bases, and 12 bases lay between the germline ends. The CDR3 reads CASSQDQGLPTDTQYF. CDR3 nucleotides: TGCGCCAGCAGCCAAGACCAGGGGCTGCCCACAGATACGCAGTATTTT.

The CDR3 nucleotides are TGTGCCAGCAGCTTTTGGGCAGAAGAGACCCAGTACTTC. This encodes CASSFWAEETQYF. The chain joins TRBV13 to TRBJ2-5; no definite D call. Trimming cost V 3 bases and J 3 bases, with 8 bases left between them. This CDR3 region has 13 residues. Germline assignment: CDR1 PRHDT and CDR2 FYEKMQ (reference sequence).

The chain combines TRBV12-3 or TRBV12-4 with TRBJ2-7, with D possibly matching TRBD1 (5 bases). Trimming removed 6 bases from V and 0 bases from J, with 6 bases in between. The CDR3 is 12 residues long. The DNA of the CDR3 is TGTGCCAGCAGCAGGGACTCCTACGAGCAGTACTTC. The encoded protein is CASSRDSYEQYF.

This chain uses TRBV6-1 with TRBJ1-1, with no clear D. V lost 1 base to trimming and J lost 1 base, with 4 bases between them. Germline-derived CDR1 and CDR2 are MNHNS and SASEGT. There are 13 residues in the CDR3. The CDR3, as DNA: TGTGCCAGCAGTGAAGACAGGAACACTGAAGCTTTCTTT. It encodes CASSEDRNTEAFF.